These T cell receptor beta chains were read from a single sample in a study of breast tumors, draining lymph nodes, adjacent tissues. TCRdb reprocessed the multiplex PCR reads via MiXCR and lists one record per CDR3 protein. The table records 20,000 to 25,000 distinct CDR3 sequences, approximately 61% of them present only once. Material: tumor-adjacent breast tissue. The receptors come from a female donor with breast cancer. Some clones in this sample may be carry-over from other donors' samples. Each CDR3 is given with its conserved first and last residue. The D gene is left open where the match is weak. Clone size is shown for a subset of rows, as once, few, many or a class of expanded clone.

v_gene: TRBV6-1
d_gene: TRBD2
abundance: many
len: 15
j_gene: TRBJ2-5
CDR3nt: TGTGCCAGCAGTACATTGGGGGGAGGGTGGGAGACCCAGTACTTC
CDR3aa: CASSTLGGGWETQYF

v_gene: TRBV3-1
d_gene: -
abundance: many
len: 11
j_gene: TRBJ2-7
CDR3nt: TGTGCCAGCAGCCACTCCTACGAGCAGTACTTC
CDR3aa: CASSHSYEQYF

v_gene: TRBV28
d_gene: TRBD1
abundance: many
len: 13
j_gene: TRBJ1-2
CDR3nt: TGTGCCAGCACTTTTGGACAGGACTATGGCTACACCTTC
CDR3aa: CASTFGQDYGYTF

v_gene: TRBV6-5
d_gene: -
abundance: medium-sized
len: 10
j_gene: TRBJ1-2
CDR3nt: TGTGCCGCCGGGTACTATGGCTACACCTTC
CDR3aa: CAAGYYGYTF

v_gene: TRBV7-9
d_gene: TRBD2
abundance: many
len: 18
j_gene: TRBJ2-3
CDR3nt: TGTGCCAGCAGCTCTTCAACGGGACTAGGTGGGAGGGCAGATACGCAGTATTTT
CDR3aa: CASSSSTGLGGRADTQYF

v_gene: TRBV4-3
d_gene: TRBD2
abundance: -
len: 16
j_gene: TRBJ2-7
CDR3nt: TGCGCCAGCAGCCAAGTAACTAGCGGGGGGGCAGGAGAGCAGTACTTC
CDR3aa: CASSQVTSGGAGEQYF

v_gene: TRBV6-1
d_gene: -
abundance: many
len: 15
j_gene: TRBJ1-1
CDR3nt: TGTGCCAGCAGTGACCCCCGGACAGCCAACACTGAAGCTTTCTTT
CDR3aa: CASSDPRTANTEAFF

v_gene: TRBV4-1
d_gene: TRBD1
abundance: -
len: 16
j_gene: TRBJ2-3
CDR3nt: TGCGCCAGCAGCCATGAACAGGGGCCCCTGCCAGATACGCAGTATTTT
CDR3aa: CASSHEQGPLPDTQYF

v_gene: TRBV7-3
d_gene: -
abundance: -
len: 15
j_gene: TRBJ1-6
CDR3nt: TGTGCCAGCAGCTCCGATGGACACCAGTCTTCACCCCTCCACTTT
CDR3aa: CASSSDGHQSSPLHF

v_gene: TRBV4-3
d_gene: -
abundance: medium-sized
len: 13
j_gene: TRBJ2-7
CDR3nt: TGCGCCAGCAGCCAAGACGTCAGCTACGAGCAGTACTTC
CDR3aa: CASSQDVSYEQYF

v_gene: TRBV11-2
d_gene: TRBD1
abundance: once
len: 14
j_gene: TRBJ1-6
CDR3nt: TGTGCCAGCAGCTTAGGGACAGGTGACTCACCCCTCCACTTT
CDR3aa: CASSLGTGDSPLHF

v_gene: TRBV7-2
d_gene: TRBD1
abundance: -
len: 12
j_gene: TRBJ1-4
CDR3nt: TGTGCCAGCGGGACAGGGGTCGAAAAACTGTTTTTT
CDR3aa: CASGTGVEKLFF

v_gene: TRBV29-1
d_gene: -
abundance: medium-sized
len: 12
j_gene: TRBJ2-1
CDR3nt: TGCAGCGTCGACCCGTCGGGACCTGAGCAGTTCTTC
CDR3aa: CSVDPSGPEQFF

v_gene: TRBV20-1
d_gene: -
abundance: -
len: 15
j_gene: TRBJ1-2
CDR3nt: TGCAGTGCCAGCAGCCCCAGCGCGGGGACGGGCGGCTACACCTTC
CDR3aa: CSASSPSAGTGGYTF

v_gene: TRBV7-2
d_gene: TRBD1
abundance: -
len: 13
j_gene: TRBJ2-7
CDR3nt: TGTGCCAGCAGCGCGCGACAGGGCCGAGAGCAGTACTTC
CDR3aa: CASSARQGREQYF

v_gene: TRBV2
d_gene: -
abundance: -
len: 12
j_gene: TRBJ1-2
CDR3nt: TGTGCCAGCAGTGAAAATGGGGTCGGCTACACCTTC
CDR3aa: CASSENGVGYTF

v_gene: TRBV6-2/TRBV6-3
d_gene: TRBD2
abundance: -
len: 17
j_gene: TRBJ2-7
CDR3nt: TGTGCCAGCAGCTCCTTAGGGCCTAGCGGAGAATTCTACGAGCAGTACTTC
CDR3aa: CASSSLGPSGEFYEQYF

v_gene: TRBV14
d_gene: -
abundance: -
len: 17
j_gene: TRBJ2-1
CDR3nt: TGTGCCAGCAGCCAAGATCTTGGACAGCGGGGCTACAATGAGCAGTTCTTC
CDR3aa: CASSQDLGQRGYNEQFF

v_gene: TRBV5-6
d_gene: -
abundance: many
len: 13
j_gene: TRBJ1-1
CDR3nt: TGTGCCAGCAGCTTGCGAAGGGGGACTGAAGCTTTCTTT
CDR3aa: CASSLRRGTEAFF

v_gene: TRBV14
d_gene: TRBD1
abundance: many
len: 15
j_gene: TRBJ1-2
CDR3nt: TGTGCCAGCAGCCTCCGGACAGGATTTGGAGCCGGCTACACCTTC
CDR3aa: CASSLRTGFGAGYTF

v_gene: TRBV20-1
d_gene: -
abundance: -
len: 12
j_gene: TRBJ1-4
CDR3nt: TGCAGTGCTCCTAGACAGAATGAAAAACTGTTTTTT
CDR3aa: CSAPRQNEKLFF

v_gene: TRBV2
d_gene: -
abundance: -
len: 12
j_gene: TRBJ1-3
CDR3nt: TGTGCCAGCAATAATGCTGGAAACACCATATATTTT
CDR3aa: CASNNAGNTIYF

v_gene: TRBV7-3
d_gene: -
abundance: -
len: 13
j_gene: TRBJ2-7
CDR3nt: TGTGCCAGCAGCCAAGAGCGCTCCTACGAGCAGTACTTC
CDR3aa: CASSQERSYEQYF

v_gene: TRBV20-1
d_gene: TRBD2
abundance: -
len: 13
j_gene: TRBJ2-3
CDR3nt: TGCAGTGCCCCCGGGACTAGTTATGATACGCAGTATTTT
CDR3aa: CSAPGTSYDTQYF

v_gene: TRBV3-1
d_gene: -
abundance: many
len: 14
j_gene: TRBJ1-5
CDR3nt: TGTGCCAGCAGCCACCGGGACGGCAATCAGCCCCAGCATTTT
CDR3aa: CASSHRDGNQPQHF

v_gene: TRBV7-2
d_gene: -
abundance: medium-sized
len: 13
j_gene: TRBJ1-3
CDR3nt: TGTGCCAGCAGCCCCTACCGGGCAAACACCATATATTTT
CDR3aa: CASSPYRANTIYF

v_gene: TRBV2
d_gene: -
abundance: -
len: 14
j_gene: TRBJ2-2
CDR3nt: TGTGCCAGCACCGGGACCGTGGGTACCGGGGAGCTGTTTTTT
CDR3aa: CASTGTVGTGELFF

v_gene: TRBV11-2
d_gene: -
abundance: -
len: 15
j_gene: TRBJ2-2
CDR3nt: TGTGCCAGCAGCTCGTGGGACGGGACCACCGGGGAGCTGTTTTTT
CDR3aa: CASSSWDGTTGELFF

v_gene: TRBV20-1
d_gene: TRBD2
abundance: -
len: 16
j_gene: TRBJ2-3
CDR3nt: TGCAGTGCTAGTTACCAGCGGGGGACAAACACAGATACGCAGTATTTT
CDR3aa: CSASYQRGTNTDTQYF

v_gene: TRBV2
d_gene: -
abundance: once
len: 11
j_gene: TRBJ2-5
CDR3nt: TGTGCCAGCAGTGAAGTGGAGACCCAGTACTTC
CDR3aa: CASSEVETQYF

v_gene: TRBV20-1
d_gene: TRBD1
abundance: -
len: 15
j_gene: TRBJ2-1
CDR3nt: TGCAGTGCTAGAGACCCTTCAAAGGGGGCGGGTGAGCAGTTCTTC
CDR3aa: CSARDPSKGAGEQFF

v_gene: TRBV20-1
d_gene: -
abundance: -
len: 14
j_gene: TRBJ1-2
CDR3nt: TGCAGTGCTAGAAACAGGCTGACTAACTATGGCTACACCTTC
CDR3aa: CSARNRLTNYGYTF

v_gene: TRBV7-7
d_gene: -
abundance: -
len: 14
j_gene: TRBJ1-2
CDR3nt: TGTGCCAGCAGCTTCAAATCGGGTACGGGCGGCTACACCTTC
CDR3aa: CASSFKSGTGGYTF

v_gene: TRBV12-3/TRBV12-4
d_gene: -
abundance: many
len: 13
j_gene: TRBJ1-1
CDR3nt: TGTGCCAGCAGTTTACAAGAAGACCCTGAAGCTTTCTTT
CDR3aa: CASSLQEDPEAFF

v_gene: TRBV29-1
d_gene: -
abundance: -
len: 12
j_gene: TRBJ2-3
CDR3nt: TGCAGCGTTGGAGGCTACACAGATACGCAGTATTTT
CDR3aa: CSVGGYTDTQYF

v_gene: TRBV15
d_gene: -
abundance: -
len: 14
j_gene: TRBJ1-6
CDR3nt: TGTGCCACCAGCAGAGTCGCGGGGGACTCACCCCTCCACTTT
CDR3aa: CATSRVAGDSPLHF

v_gene: TRBV4-3
d_gene: -
abundance: -
len: 14
j_gene: TRBJ1-4
CDR3nt: TGCGCCAGCAGCCAAGATTATCGCCTTGAAAAACTGTTTTTT
CDR3aa: CASSQDYRLEKLFF